This TCR beta chain comes out of a study of regulatory T cells in long-lasting Graves disease (dated by TCRdb to about 2021). For context, the study as a whole: In the newly diagnosed Graves' disease group, patients had been taking antithyroid drugs for less than 3 months. Peripheral blood TCR sequencing and RNA sequencing compared persistent Graves' disease patients with newly diagnosed Graves' disease patients. The study was conducted in China and was registered as a clinical trial. A total of about 35 samples underwent TCR sequencing, from some 13 patients with persistent Graves' disease and around 20 patients with newly diagnosed Graves' disease.

Of note for this clonotype: What this receptor recognizes is not known. Base qualities are not at hand, and no much larger clone is one base apart.

The time point tag for this specimen amounts to: newly diagnosed GD, antithyroid drugs for less than 3 months. For both TCR sequencing and RNA sequencing, RNA was extracted from PBMCs using TRIzol. The diagnosis of Graves' disease was made according to American Thyroid Association guidelines. Patients were recruited from an endocrinology department in Xi'an, China. Each patient gave around 9.2 milliliters of peripheral blood, collected in an EDTA anticoagulant tube. Ficoll Paque Plus density gradient separation was used to isolate PBMCs, and no further T cell sorting was performed. An Agilent 2100 Bioanalyzer and agarose gel were used to assess RNA quality, and a NanoDrop 2000 was used to measure RNA concentration. The library relied on multiplex PCR. For sequencing, an Illumina HiSeq 4000 was employed. CDR3 regions were amplified by Arm-PCR with iRepertoire HTBI primers to construct TCR beta libraries. Gel purification was performed on PCR products prior to sequencing. The paper's data handling went like this. Across samples, some 62 TRBV and 15 or so TRBJ segments were identified and used for gene usage analysis of CDR3 amino acid clonotypes. COPE and FqMerger were used to merge the filtered high-quality paired reads into contigs. BLAST was used to align contigs to IMGT TRBV, TRBD and TRBJ reference genes, with CDR3 defined following IMGT. Highly expanded clones were defined as clonotypes with a frequency above 0.1%. Repertoire diversity was measured by Shannon entropy, and V-J evenness by the Gini coefficient. Public clonotypes were defined as clonotypes shared by more than one individual. TCRdb reran the public reads through fastp at Q25 and MiXCR, keeping productive beta chains. Records with the same CDR3 protein are collapsed into one entry carrying the most frequent genes and DNA. TCRdb, rather than the study authors, made the V and J calls. The sample data list 620,000 or so distinct CDR3 sequences, and 15% to 20% of these were observed just once. The ten biggest clones cover around 19% of the sample.

Per the germline V gene, MRHNA is the CDR1 and SNTAGT is the CDR2. The cysteine opens and the phenylalanine closes a CDR3 of 16 amino acids. The kept DNA is CDR3 alone, 48 bases in frame from the first base. The V end gives up 3 bases and the J end 7 bases, leaving 8 bases in the junction not matched to a gene. Study-wide conclusions, independent of this receptor: The small sample size was acknowledged by the authors as a limitation that may reduce accuracy. Because the primary lesion, thyroid tissue, could not be accessed, the study looked at peripheral blood alone. Only the TCR beta chain was sequenced and analyzed. Persistent disease showed preferential use of TRBV28, TRBJ1-2 and TRBJ2-5, whereas newly diagnosed disease favored TRBV20-1 and TRBJ2-1. A larger number of public clonotypes was shared among persistent patients (about 2,700) than among newly diagnosed patients (over 850). Persistent Graves' disease patients showed lower TCR Shannon entropy and fewer highly expanded clones than newly diagnosed patients, suggesting clonal expansion.

Another study also made use of these data, one on T cells in Graves' hyperthyroidism and ophthalmopathy. As the second publication notes: Graves' hyperthyroidism was defined as stable when no progression to ophthalmopathy occurred over 18 months of follow-up. The hyperthyroidism patients were between 18 and 65 years old and newly diagnosed, with a disease duration of less than 2 months. Patients with uncontrolled infections, other autoimmune diseases, pregnancy or lactation were excluded. Diagnoses relied on clinical symptoms, serum thyroxine and TRAb, thyroid ultrasound and orbital computed tomography. For the first round of RT-PCR on the TCR CDR3, the HTBI primer set was used together with the Qiagen OneStep RT-PCR kit. Most expanded thyroid clonotypes (frequency above 0.001) were also detected in blood, a finding suggesting that blood repertoires may reflect thyroid immune responses. A 13 V-J signature model separated ophthalmopathy from stable hyperthyroidism, with around 90% sensitivity and roughly 84% specificity in cross-validation and 80%/75% in testing. In validation, the model predicted progression to ophthalmopathy a median of roughly six months before onset, with over 60% sensitivity and nearly 75% specificity. TCR V-J signatures able to tell the groups apart were searched for in a discovery cohort of about a hundred patients, of whom 43 had Graves' ophthalmopathy and about 60 had stable Graves' hyperthyroidism. Prospective prediction of ophthalmopathy was tested in an independent validation cohort of some 19 hyperthyroidism patients and some 17 patients who later progressed to ophthalmopathy. For training and testing, the 80 to 100 patients in the discovery cohort were randomly divided in a 7:3 ratio. In addition, the study compared T-cell repertoires in thyroid tissue and in blood from roughly six Graves' hyperthyroidism patients. After sampling, hyperthyroidism patients received methimazole starting at 30 mg daily, and ophthalmopathy patients received high-dose intravenous methylprednisolone. Libraries were constructed in a second round of multiplex PCR, after which size selection and purification were performed. Sequencing of the libraries was done on an Illumina HiSeq2000 using paired-end 100 bp reads. Raw data were processed with SOAPnuke, discarding reads with adapters, uncalled bases, mean Phred below 15, or no exact constant-primer or identifier match. High-quality paired reads were merged with COPE v1.2.5, and unique nucleotide sequences were defined as clonotypes. Clonotypes were aligned to IMGT TRBV, TRBD and TRBJ reference segments using MiTCR v1.1. Analysis was restricted to V-J combinations with a frequency above 0.0001, which covered 98% to 99.2% of repertoires. The TCS score was defined as the ratio of F50 (clonal expansion) to E x V (chaos), calculated using BLOSUM62-based TCRdist between CDR3 peptides within each V-J. Welch's t-statistics and random forest reduced fewer than 550 V-J features to roughly 13, which were used in a naive Bayes classifier (R e1071). No statistical method was used to fix the sample size in advance, and group allocation was not hidden from the investigators. The paper reports TCR Vbeta CDR3 sequencing of fewer than 150 peripheral blood samples: approximately 41 ophthalmopathy, 75 to 80 hyperthyroidism and approximately 17 progressor patients.

This sequence uses TRBV6-4 and TRBJ1-4, with 10 central nucleotides matching TRBD1. The sequence was collected from a woman aged 25-40 years with Graves disease. Donor details come from another sample of the same person, matched by shared clones. Sample: peripheral blood mononuclear cells (PBMCs), taken at new diagnosis, from a patient treated with antithyroid drugs. The nucleotide sequence is TGTGCCAGCAGTGATTCTCCGGGACAGGGGACTGAAAAACTGTTTTTT. Translated, it gives CASSDSPGQGTEKLFF.